This T cell receptor beta chain was recovered during a study of T-cell memory formation after mild COVID-19. Whole-study results and caveats: SARS-CoV-2 specificity of second-wave clones peaking day 37 was unconfirmed. Contracting CD4+ clones lay largely in CM and EM, with CD8+ ones residing in EMRA. There were some responding clones in pre-infection memory, which suggested that cross-reactive memory had joined.

Comments on this clonotype: Its antigen is undetermined.

The germline CDR1 and CDR2 sequences are MNHNY and SVGAGI (reference sequence). V was trimmed by 6 bases and J by 9 bases, leaving 15 bases between them. The CDR3 covers 13 residues. One entry per CDR3 protein, called by TCRdb with MiXCR from the 5' RACE reads. The sample consists of roughly 560,000 distinct CDR3 sequences, 20% of them appearing once. Material for sequencing was PBMCs or a T cell subset sorted from them (not recorded which). This chain connects TRBV6-6 to TRBJ2-1; no reliable D call. The TCR comes from an adult woman who had mild COVID-19 (a few samples of this study predate the infection). Cell type and time point are not known. The CDR3 loop is CASSLPSVGEQFF. The CDR3 coding sequence is TGTGCCAGCAGCCTACCGAGCGTGGGTGAGCAGTTCTTC.